This T cell receptor beta chain was retrieved from a study of cytomegalovirus exposure and HLA in healthy donors. With regard to this clone: Its target is unknown.

Assay used: immunoSEQ multiplex PCR; TCRdb lists only in-frame clones, some missing. The sample holds hundreds of thousands of clones; around 86% are singletons and the top ten take roughly 1.2%. Whole-study findings and limits: Specificity of a few CMV-associated chains for CMV antigens was verified in vitro. According to a subsequent analysis, TCR clusters identified in the first cohort showed a tendency to co-occur across the 120 or so validation repertoires.

The CDR3 is 14 residues long. Germline CDR1 and CDR2: SGHAT and FQNNGV. V shed 3 bases and J shed 0 bases, with 5 bases lying between them. The donors were part of the validation cohort of 120 subjects. That cohort was separate from the first cohort, which comprised 500 to 850 subjects. The sample consisted of PBMCs. This receptor was obtained from a woman aged 25 to 39 in good health and CMV-seropositive. The V gene is TRBV11-2, the J gene TRBJ1-4; D is undetermined. CDR3 sequence reads: CASSLEATNEKLFF. CDR3 coding DNA: TGTGCCAGCAGCTTGGAGGCAACTAATGAAAAACTGTTTTTT.